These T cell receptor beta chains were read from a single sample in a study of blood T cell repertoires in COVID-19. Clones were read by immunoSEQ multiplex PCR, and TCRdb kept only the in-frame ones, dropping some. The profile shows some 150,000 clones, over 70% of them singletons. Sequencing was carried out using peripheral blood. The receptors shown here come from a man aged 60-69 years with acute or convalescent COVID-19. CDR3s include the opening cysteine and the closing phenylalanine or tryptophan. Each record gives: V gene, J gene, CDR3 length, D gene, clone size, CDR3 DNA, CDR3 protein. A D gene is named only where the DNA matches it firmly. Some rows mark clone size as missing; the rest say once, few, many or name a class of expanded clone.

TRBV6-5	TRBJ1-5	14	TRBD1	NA	TGTGCCAGCAGCAGGACAGGCCGGAGGTGGCCCCAGCATTTT	CASSRTGRRWPQHF
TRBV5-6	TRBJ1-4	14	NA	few	TGTGCCAGCAGCTTTGGACAGAGTAATGAAAAACTGTTTTTT	CASSFGQSNEKLFF
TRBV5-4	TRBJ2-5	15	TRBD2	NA	TGTGCCAGCACTCAGCGGGGGGGGCTGAAAGAGACCCAGTACTTC	CASTQRGGLKETQYF
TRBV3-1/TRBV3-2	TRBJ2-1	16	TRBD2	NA	TGTGCCAGCAGCTACAGACTAGCGGGGCAGTACAATGAGCAGTTCTTC	CASSYRLAGQYNEQFF
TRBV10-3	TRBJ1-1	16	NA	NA	TGTGCCATCAGTGAGTCGGGCCAGGTTCGGGGCACTGAAGCTTTCTTT	CAISESGQVRGTEAFF
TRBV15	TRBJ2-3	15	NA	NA	TGTGCCACCAGCAGAGGGGCCGGCCCCACAGATACGCAGTATTTT	CATSRGAGPTDTQYF
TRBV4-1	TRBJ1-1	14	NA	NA	TGCGCCAGTTCATTGCGGGGGGCTGACACTGAAGCTTTCTTT	CASSLRGADTEAFF
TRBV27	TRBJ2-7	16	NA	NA	TGTGCCAGCAGTTTTGGGGGGGGCAGGGGAGGGTTCGTGCAGTACTTC	CASSFGGGRGGFVQYF
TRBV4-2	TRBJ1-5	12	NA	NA	TGTGCCAGCAGCCAAGTAGGGAGGCCCCAGCATTTT	CASSQVGRPQHF
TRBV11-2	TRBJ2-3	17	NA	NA	TGTGCCAGCAGCTTAGAAACGACAGGTATTTCCACAGATACGCAGTATTTT	CASSLETTGISTDTQYF
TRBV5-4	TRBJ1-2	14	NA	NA	TGTGCCAGCAGCCCCACAGGGAGTGGCTATGGCTACACCTTC	CASSPTGSGYGYTF
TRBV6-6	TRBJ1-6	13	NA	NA	TGTGCCAGCAGGTACCGGTATAATTCACCCCTCCACTTT	CASRYRYNSPLHF
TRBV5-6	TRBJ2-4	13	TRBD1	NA	TGTGCCAGCAGCCCGGCGGACAGGGTGCATCAGTACTTC	CASSPADRVHQYF
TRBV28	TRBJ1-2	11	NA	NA	TGTGCCAGCAGTTTCCAATATGGCTACACCTTC	CASSFQYGYTF
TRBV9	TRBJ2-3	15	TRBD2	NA	TGTGCCAGCAGCGTAGGAACTAGCGGCACAGATACGCAGTATTTT	CASSVGTSGTDTQYF
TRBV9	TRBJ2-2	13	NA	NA	TGTGCCAGCAGCACTCGGACAGTTGGGGAGCTGTTTTTT	CASSTRTVGELFF
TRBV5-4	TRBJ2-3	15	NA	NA	TGTGCCAGCAGCTTGGCCGGGACTGTCACAGATACGCAGTATTTT	CASSLAGTVTDTQYF
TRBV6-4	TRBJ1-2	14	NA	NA	TGTGCCAGCAGTGAGTCGTATCCAGGGTTAGGCTACACCTTC	CASSESYPGLGYTF
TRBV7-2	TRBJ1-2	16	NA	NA	TGTGCCAGCAGGGATCTCGGGGGGCAGATAGACTATGGCTACACCTTC	CASRDLGGQIDYGYTF
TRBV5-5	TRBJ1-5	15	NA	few	TGTGCCAGCAGCTTGGGAACTCAGGGCAATCAGCCCCAGCATTTT	CASSLGTQGNQPQHF
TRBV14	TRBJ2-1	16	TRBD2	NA	TGTGCCAGCAGCCCGATGGGGCGGGGGACCTACAATGAGCAGTTCTTC	CASSPMGRGTYNEQFF
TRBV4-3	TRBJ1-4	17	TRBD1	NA	TGCGCCAGCAGCCAAGTGACAGGGGGTATGACTAATGAAAAACTGTTTTTT	CASSQVTGGMTNEKLFF
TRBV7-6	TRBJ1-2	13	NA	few	TGTGCCAGCAGCGCTCACCAGGGATATGGCTACACCTTC	CASSAHQGYGYTF
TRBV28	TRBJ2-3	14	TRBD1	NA	TGTGCCAGCAGTTCTGGGACAGGGCCAGATACGCAGTATTTT	CASSSGTGPDTQYF
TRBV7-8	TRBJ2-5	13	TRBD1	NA	TGTGCCAGCAGTCCTACAGGGGCGGAGACCCAGTACTTC	CASSPTGAETQYF
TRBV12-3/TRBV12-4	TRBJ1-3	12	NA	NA	TGTGCCAGCACCCCTACAGTGCACACCATATATTTT	CASTPTVHTIYF
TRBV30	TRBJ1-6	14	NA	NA	TGTGCCTGGGGGGAACAGGGCAATAATTCACCCCTCCACTTT	CAWGEQGNNSPLHF
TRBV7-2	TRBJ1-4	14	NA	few	TGTGCCAGCAGCTTACAGGAGGCCGATGAAAAACTGTTTTTT	CASSLQEADEKLFF
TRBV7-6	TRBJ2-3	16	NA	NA	TGTGCCAGCAGCCTCATGCAAGGGGGTATCACAGATACGCAGTATTTT	CASSLMQGGITDTQYF
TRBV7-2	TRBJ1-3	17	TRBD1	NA	TGTGCCAGCAGACCCCCTCAAGACAGGGGCTCGGGAAACACCATATATTTT	CASRPPQDRGSGNTIYF
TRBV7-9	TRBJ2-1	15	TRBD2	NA	TGTGCCAGCAGCTCCTTAGGAGCGGGGTTCAATGAGCAGTTCTTC	CASSSLGAGFNEQFF